This T cell receptor beta chain was recovered during a study of blood T cell repertoires in COVID-19. Turning to the study itself: The cDNA or gDNA used as material had been derived from T cells, B-cell-depleted T cells, or PBMCs.

Note on this clone: A junction end diverges from the germline sequence, so it may reflect a read error.

Profiling relied on immunoSEQ multiplex PCR, and the TCRdb table lists in-frame clones only, not all of them. The sample consists of 150,000 or so clones, approximately 83% of them appearing once. Sequenced: peripheral blood. The TCR originated in a woman in her fifties or sixties with acute or convalescent COVID-19.

The CDR3 DNA reads TGCGCCAGCAGTGAGTCCCAGCGGGATCAGCCTCAGCATTTT. As protein: CASSESQRDQPQHF. The J gene is TRBJ1-5, the V gene TRBV10-1; D not certain. This CDR3 spans 14 amino acids. The germline V gene encodes CDR1 WNHNN and CDR2 SYGVQD (reference sequence).